This T cell receptor beta chain was captured in a study of T cell responses to AZD1222 COVID-19 vaccine. Notes on the study in general: Most donors were white British and more were female, and clonal diversity was possibly underestimated. Spike-specific TCR breadth and depth both grew after two AZD1222 doses.

Produced via immunoSEQ multiplex PCR; TCRdb's table is partial and in-frame only. This sample has roughly 150,000 clones, with 70% to 90% found just once. Concerning this clone: Its antigen is unknown.

Sequenced material: peripheral blood, taken after recovery from COVID-19. The origin of this receptor is an adult who had recovered from COVID-19.

CDR3 loop: CASRDSGAHYGYTF. CDR3 coding DNA: TGTGCCAGCAGAGATTCAGGGGCTCACTATGGCTACACCTTC. The chain uses TRBV27 and TRBJ1-2; the D gene is possibly TRBD1 (6 bases). Deletions cut 6 bases from V and 3 bases from J, with 14 bases between. The CDR3 runs to 14 residues. CDR1 MNHEY and CDR2 SMNVEV come from the germline V gene (reference sequence).